Listed here are 11 T cell receptor beta chains from one sample, sequenced in a study of blood T cell repertoires in COVID-19. The assay was immunoSEQ multiplex PCR, and TCRdb's table has in-frame clones only and misses some. The sample records roughly 200,000 clones, about 86% being singletons. The specimen was PBMCs or T cells enriched from blood (not recorded which). The receptor set was obtained from a middle-aged woman in a cohort exposed to, infected with or recovered from COVID-19 (not recorded which).

The gene calls are TRBV30 and TRBJ2-3; D may be TRBD2 (6 bases). CDR3 length: 12 amino acids. Germline-derived CDR1 and CDR2 are GTSNPN and SVGIG (reference sequence). Deletions cut 5 bases from V and 2 bases from J, with 8 bases between. The CDR3 sequence: CAWVADTDTQYF. Here the CDR3 DNA reads TGTGCCTGGGTAGCGGACACAGATACGCAGTATTTT.

The rearrangement joins TRBV5-1 to TRBJ1-5, with 8 bases that match TRBD1. In germline, CDR1 is SGHRS, CDR2 YFSETQ. The CDR3 consists of 15 residues. V was clipped by 3 bases and J by 2 bases; unmatched bases: 4. The CDR3 sequence: CASSYGQGRNQPQHF. CDR3 sequence (DNA): TGCGCCAGCAGCTACGGACAGGGACGCAATCAGCCCCAGCATTTT.

V and J are TRBV6-2 or TRBV6-3 and TRBJ1-2; TRBD1 matches 9 bases. V lost 5 bases to trimming and J lost 5 bases; unmatched junction nucleotides: 12. The CDR3 loop spans 16 amino acids. The V gene's germline CDR1 is MNHEY and CDR2 SVGEGT. The CDR3 bases are TGTGCCAGCAGTAAAAGGATGACAGGGGGAAAGTATGGCTACACCTTC. This sequence encodes CASSKRMTGGKYGYTF.

This clone has just one count. This rearrangement joins TRBV9 to TRBJ2-5, with 10 bases lining up with TRBD1. The germline V gene encodes CDR1 SGDLS and CDR2 YYNGEE. The CDR3 is made up of 16 amino acids. V lost 3 bases, J lost 5 bases, and 10 bases stayed unmatched. The CDR3 sequence: CASSARQGAEMETQYF. As DNA, the CDR3 is TGTGCCAGCAGCGCCAGACAGGGGGCCGAGATGGAGACCCAGTACTTC.

V usage is TRBV5-5 and J usage is TRBJ2-5; 9 bases agree with TRBD2. Trimming at V came to 1 base and at J to 5 bases, leaving 9 bases not matched to a gene. The CDR3 spans 16 residues. Germline CDR1 reads SGHKS; CDR2 reads YYEKEE (reference sequence). CDR3 amino acids: CASSLSLAGTDETQYF. The CDR3, as DNA: TGTGCCAGCAGCTTGAGCCTAGCGGGAACGGATGAGACCCAGTACTTC.

This chain uses TRBV11-3 with TRBJ2-3, with a weak D call TRBD1 (5 bases). This CDR3 has 14 residues. The germline V gene encodes CDR1 SGHNT and CDR2 YENEEA. The V and J ends lost 2 bases and 2 bases respectively, with 8 bases between them. CDR3 in amino acids: CASSLRTHTDTQYF. The CDR3 DNA reads as TGTGCCAGCAGCTTAAGGACACACACAGATACGCAGTATTTT.

V gene TRBV13 combines with J gene TRBJ1-3; the D is unclear. The CDR3 length is 15 residues. Trimming pared 0 bases from V and 0 bases from J, leaving 6 bases between. Per germline, CDR1 PRHDT and CDR2 FYEKMQ (reference sequence). CDR3 bases: TGTGCCAGCAGCTTAGGGACTAACTCTGGAAACACCATATATTTT. Its translation: CASSLGTNSGNTIYF.

The chain joins TRBV7-9 to TRBJ1-1, with D unresolved. V was pared by 6 bases and J by 1 base, with 6 bases between. This CDR3 has 12 amino acids. Germline CDR1 and CDR2: SEHNR and FQNEAQ (reference sequence). This chain's CDR3 is CASSWQNTEAFF. The CDR3 DNA reads as TGTGCCAGCAGTTGGCAGAACACTGAAGCTTTCTTT.

This clone was seen a single time. The chain is built from TRBV7-8 and TRBJ1-1, with TRBD1 matching over 7 bases. The ends lost 4 bases at V and 3 bases at J; junction bases unmatched: 5. Germline CDR1 and CDR2: SGHVS and FQNEAQ. CDR3 length: 14 amino acids. This CDR3 reads CASSWGQGDTEAFF. The CDR3 bases are TGTGCCAGCAGCTGGGGGCAGGGGGACACTGAAGCTTTCTTT.

V is TRBV7-2 and J is TRBJ2-1; 13 bases fit TRBD2. The CDR3 runs 15 residues. V trimming: 5 bases; J trimming: 9 bases; junction bases outside the gene matches: 7. Germline values: CDR1 SGHTA, CDR2 FQGNSA. CDR3 sequence (DNA): TGTGCCAGCAGCACCGGACTAGCGGGAGTGGGTGAGCAGTTCTTC. Encoded protein: CASSTGLAGVGEQFF.

This clone occurred once. The gene calls are TRBV5-4 and TRBJ1-1; 7 bases are a match to TRBD1. With V trimmed by 4 bases and J by 2 bases, 5 bases remained unmatched. CDR3 length: 14 residues. Germline loops: CDR1 SGHNT, CDR2 YYREEE (reference sequence). The CDR3 bases are TGTGCCAGCAGCGGGGGACAGCTTAACACTGAAGCTTTCTTT. It codes for CASSGGQLNTEAFF.